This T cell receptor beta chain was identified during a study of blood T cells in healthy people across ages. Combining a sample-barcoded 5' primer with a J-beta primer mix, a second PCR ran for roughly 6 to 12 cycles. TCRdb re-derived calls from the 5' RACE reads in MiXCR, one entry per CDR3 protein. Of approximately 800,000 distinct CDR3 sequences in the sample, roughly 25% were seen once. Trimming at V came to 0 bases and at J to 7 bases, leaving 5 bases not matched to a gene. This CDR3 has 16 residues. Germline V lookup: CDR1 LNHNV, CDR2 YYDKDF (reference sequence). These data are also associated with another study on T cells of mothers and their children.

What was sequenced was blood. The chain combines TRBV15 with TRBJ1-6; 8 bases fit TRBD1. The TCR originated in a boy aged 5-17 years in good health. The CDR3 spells CATSRDPGTGNSPLHF. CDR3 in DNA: TGTGCCACCAGCAGAGATCCCGGGACAGGCAATTCACCCCTCCACTTT.